The entry below gives a single T cell receptor beta chain sequence along with its context. Antigen specificity is unknown. CDR1 and CDR2 from the germline V gene are LNHDA and SQIVND (reference sequence). V was clipped by 8 bases and J by 0 bases, with 11 bases between them. This CDR3 is 14 amino acids long. The PCR was carried out with 60 Vbeta primers and 13 Jbeta primers. Clones were read by immunoSEQ multiplex PCR, and TCRdb kept only the in-frame ones, dropping some. Counted here are some 200,000 clones, over 70% occurring once; the ten biggest clones make up 3.5% to 4%. The sample is drawn from a study of cytomegalovirus exposure and HLA in healthy donors. Study-wide points: The majority of TCR sequences were rare, yet some public TCRs appeared in many donors.

Sample: PBMCs. The chain combines TRBV19 with TRBJ1-5; no reliable D call. The clonotype was recovered from a man over 45 in good health and CMV-seronegative. In nucleotides, the CDR3 is TGTGCCAGTCGCCGGGATTCTAGCAATCAGCCCCAGCATTTT. Protein product: CASRRDSSNQPQHF.